This record looks at one TCR beta chain sequence and its context. Its cognate antigen has yet to be identified. No clone much larger than this one lies a single base away; base qualities are absent. The immunoSEQ Assay, a bias-controlled multiplex PCR, was used to amplify TCRbeta CDR3 regions from genomic DNA. The original methods were these. Nucleated cell counts per sample were estimated from amplification of reference gene primers within the assay. Sequence reads were collapsed and filtered to measure the absolute abundance of every unique TCRbeta CDR3 rearrangement. For each sample, productive Simpson clonality was calculated as the square root of Simpson's diversity index over productive rearrangements. TCRdb retrieved this table from immuneACCESS and kept in-frame rearrangements only. Not all clones are present; in checked studies, unresolved V genes account for under half, and no reason is known for the remainder. V and J calls and clone size follow that table, whereas D and trimming were derived from the DNA. The sample yields roughly 250,000 clones; about nine tenths were counted once. The ten top clones hold 3% of the sample.

Participants in the prospective study were enrolled through a virtual design, were aged about 18 to 100 years, and lived in 24 United States geographic areas. In the prospective study, cohorts were assigned on the basis of participant-reported clinical history obtained from a screening survey and a study questionnaire. Recovered participants in ImmuneRACE Cohort 3 were defined as having two consecutive negative NP/OP PCR tests, clearance from a healthcare professional, or resolution of symptoms. Each participant in the prospective study had whole blood, serum and a nasopharyngeal or oropharyngeal swab collected by mobile phlebotomists. Prospective study participants could optionally give additional blood draws and questionnaires over an approximately two-month period. Before DNA extraction, prospective study blood samples were shipped either frozen or at room temperature. The CDR3, from cysteine to phenylalanine, totals 15 residues. The retained sequence is limited to the CDR3, 45 bases, with the frame set at the first base. Cut back by 5 bases and 7 bases, the V and J ends lie 17 bases apart. The germline V gene supplies CDR1 SGHTA and CDR2 FQGNSA.

The data were obtained in a study of blood T cell repertoires in COVID-19 (dated by TCRdb to 2020 to 2022). Describing the broader study: Samples from collaborators originated in the United States, Italy and Spain and spanned both the acute and convalescent phases of COVID-19. The material from the prospective study consisted of cDNA or gDNA derived from T cells, B-cell-depleted T cells, or PBMCs. Deeply sampled blood TCRbeta repertoires from subjects exposed to, actively infected with, or recovered from COVID-19 were included in the dataset. The repertoires were released in a freely available public database intended as a resource for research on the immune response to SARS-CoV-2. Samples came from the ongoing ImmuneRACE study (first 160 participants) plus 1,254 subjects from 6 global collaborators. Sample metadata almost always included a de-identified subject ID, COVID-19 status, age in years and sex. Where available, HLA class I and class II types were obtained from metadata supplied by the sample provider rather than from assay-based typing. Overall study outcomes, separate from this receptor: How much clinical and demographic metadata was included differed by source and by participant, and the metadata was provided uncurated.

The material sequenced was PBMCs or T cells enriched from blood (not recorded which). The chain links TRBV7-2 with TRBJ1-4; a weak D assignment points to TRBD1 (5 bases agree). This TCR derives from a woman aged 45-59 years who had recovered from COVID-19. The bases read TGTGCCAGCAGCGAAAGAAGACAGTGGAGTGAAAAACTGTTTTTT. This translates into CASSERRQWSEKLFF.